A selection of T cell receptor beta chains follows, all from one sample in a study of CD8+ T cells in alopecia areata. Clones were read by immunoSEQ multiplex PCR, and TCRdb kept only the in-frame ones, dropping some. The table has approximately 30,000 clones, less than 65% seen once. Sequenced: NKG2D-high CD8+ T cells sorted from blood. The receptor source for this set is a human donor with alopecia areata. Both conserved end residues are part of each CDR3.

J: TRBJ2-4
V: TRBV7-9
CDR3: CASDDSQLAKNIQYF

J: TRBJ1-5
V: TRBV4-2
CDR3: CASSQDGEYSNQPQHF

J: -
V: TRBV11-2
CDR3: CASSPTDPLDEQYF

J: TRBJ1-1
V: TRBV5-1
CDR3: CASSLRSATEAFF

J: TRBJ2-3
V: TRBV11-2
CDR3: CASSHIAAPTDTQYF

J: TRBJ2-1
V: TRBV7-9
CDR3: CASSVGGGPGNEQFF

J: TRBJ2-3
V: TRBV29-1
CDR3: CSVEDWVADPDTQYF

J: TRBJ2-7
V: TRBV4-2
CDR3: CASSRAGLAGDYEQYF

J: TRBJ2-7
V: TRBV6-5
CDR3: CASSYNSGGWYEQYF

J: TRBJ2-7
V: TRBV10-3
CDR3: CAISESRGEHYEQYF

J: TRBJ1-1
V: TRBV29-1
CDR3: CSAGGQGSPEAFF

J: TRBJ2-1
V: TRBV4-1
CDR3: CASSQRSLQYRDRGDNEQFF

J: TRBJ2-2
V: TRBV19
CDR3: CASSQPDTGELFF

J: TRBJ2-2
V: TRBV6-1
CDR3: CASRQAGELFF

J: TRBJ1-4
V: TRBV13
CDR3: CASRDQTNEKLFF

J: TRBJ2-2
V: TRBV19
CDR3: CASTVDRGLTGELFF

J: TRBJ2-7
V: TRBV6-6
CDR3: CASSYSMILGEQYF

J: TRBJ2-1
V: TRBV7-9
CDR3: CASSLRIGQYNEQFF

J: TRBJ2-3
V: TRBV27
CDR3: CASSPHTDTQYF

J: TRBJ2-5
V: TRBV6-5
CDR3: CASSYSALVTQETQYF